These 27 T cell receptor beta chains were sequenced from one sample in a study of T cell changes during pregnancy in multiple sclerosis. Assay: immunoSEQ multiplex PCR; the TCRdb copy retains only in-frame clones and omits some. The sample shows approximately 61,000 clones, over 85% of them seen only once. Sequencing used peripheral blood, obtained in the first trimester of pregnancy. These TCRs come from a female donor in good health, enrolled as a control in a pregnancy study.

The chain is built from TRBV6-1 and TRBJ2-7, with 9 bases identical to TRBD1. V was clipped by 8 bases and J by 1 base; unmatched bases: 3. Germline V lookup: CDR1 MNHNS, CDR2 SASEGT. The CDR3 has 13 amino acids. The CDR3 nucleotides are TGTGCCAGCTCGGGACAGGGATCCTACGAGCAGTACTTC. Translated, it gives CASSGQGSYEQYF.

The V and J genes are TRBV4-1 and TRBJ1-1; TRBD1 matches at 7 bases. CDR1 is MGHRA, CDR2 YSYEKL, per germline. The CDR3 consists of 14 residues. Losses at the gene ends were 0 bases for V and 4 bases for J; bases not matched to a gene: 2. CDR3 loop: CASSQEYRGTEAFF. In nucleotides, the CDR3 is TGCGCCAGCAGCCAAGAGTACAGGGGCACTGAAGCTTTCTTT.

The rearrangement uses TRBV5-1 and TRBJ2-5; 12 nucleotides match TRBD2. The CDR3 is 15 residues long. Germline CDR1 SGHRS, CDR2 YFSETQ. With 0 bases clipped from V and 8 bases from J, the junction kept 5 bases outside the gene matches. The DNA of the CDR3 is TGCGCCAGCAGCTTGGCTAGCGGGGGGGCGGAAACCCAGTACTTC. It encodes CASSLASGGAETQYF.

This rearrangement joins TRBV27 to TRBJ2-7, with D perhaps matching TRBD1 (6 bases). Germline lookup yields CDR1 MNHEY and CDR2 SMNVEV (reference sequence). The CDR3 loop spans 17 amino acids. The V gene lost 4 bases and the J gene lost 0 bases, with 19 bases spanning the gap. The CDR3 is CASSSLFSDRFSYEQYF. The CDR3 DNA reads TGTGCCAGCAGTTCGCTATTTTCCGACAGGTTCTCCTACGAGCAGTACTTC.

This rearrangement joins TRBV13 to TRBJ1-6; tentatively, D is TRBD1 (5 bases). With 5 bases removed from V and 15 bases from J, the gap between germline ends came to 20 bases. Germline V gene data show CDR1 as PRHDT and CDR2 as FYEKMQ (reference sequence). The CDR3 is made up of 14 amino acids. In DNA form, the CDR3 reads TGTGCCAGCAGCCAGGGACGGGGGACGTGGAGCCTCCACTTT. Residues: CASSQGRGTWSLHF.

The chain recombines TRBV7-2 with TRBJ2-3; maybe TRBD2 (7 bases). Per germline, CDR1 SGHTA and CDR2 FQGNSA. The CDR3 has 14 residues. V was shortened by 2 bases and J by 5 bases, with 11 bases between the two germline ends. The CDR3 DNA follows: TGTGCCAGCAGCTTACGGGGGGCTAGAGATACGCAGTATTTT. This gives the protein CASSLRGARDTQYF. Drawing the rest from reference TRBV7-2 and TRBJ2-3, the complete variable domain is GAGVSQSPSNKVTEKGKDVELRCDPISGHTALYWYRQSLGQGLEFLIYFQGNSAPDKSGLPSDRFSAERTGGSVSTLTIQRTQQEDSAVYLCASSLRGARDTQYFGPGTRLTVL.

DNA of the CDR3: TGTGCCAGCAGTCTCCAGGGGACTACCTTTGAGGAGCAGTACTTC. Translated, it gives CASSLQGTTFEEQYF. The V and J genes are TRBV6-5 and TRBJ2-7; D may be TRBD2 (7 bases). V shed 5 bases and J shed 7 bases, with 21 bases lying between them. This CDR3 contains 15 residues. The germline CDR1 and CDR2 sequences are MNHEY and SVGAGI.

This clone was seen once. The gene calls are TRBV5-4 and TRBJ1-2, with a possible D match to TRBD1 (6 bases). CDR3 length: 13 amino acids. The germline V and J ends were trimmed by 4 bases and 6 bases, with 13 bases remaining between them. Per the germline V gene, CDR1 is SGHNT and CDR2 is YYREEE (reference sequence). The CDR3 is CASSATGLDGYTF. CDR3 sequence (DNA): TGTGCCAGCAGCGCTACAGGGTTAGATGGCTACACCTTC.

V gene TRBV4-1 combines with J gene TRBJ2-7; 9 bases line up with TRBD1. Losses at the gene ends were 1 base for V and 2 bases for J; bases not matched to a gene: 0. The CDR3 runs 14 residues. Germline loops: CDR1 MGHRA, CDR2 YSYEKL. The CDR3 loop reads CASSQGQGAYEQYF. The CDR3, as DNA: TGCGCCAGCAGCCAAGGACAGGGGGCCTACGAGCAGTACTTC.

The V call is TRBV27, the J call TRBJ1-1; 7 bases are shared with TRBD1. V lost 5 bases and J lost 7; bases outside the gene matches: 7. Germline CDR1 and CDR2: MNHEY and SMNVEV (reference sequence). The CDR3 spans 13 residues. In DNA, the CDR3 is TGTGCCAGCAGTCCCCGGGACAGCCGTGAAGCTTTCTTT. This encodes CASSPRDSREAFF.

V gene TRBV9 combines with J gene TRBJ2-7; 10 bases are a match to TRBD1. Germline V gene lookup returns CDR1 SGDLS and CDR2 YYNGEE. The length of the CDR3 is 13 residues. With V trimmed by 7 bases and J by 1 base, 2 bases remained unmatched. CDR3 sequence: CASLDRGSYEQYF. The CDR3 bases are TGTGCCAGCTTGGACAGGGGGTCCTACGAGCAGTACTTC.

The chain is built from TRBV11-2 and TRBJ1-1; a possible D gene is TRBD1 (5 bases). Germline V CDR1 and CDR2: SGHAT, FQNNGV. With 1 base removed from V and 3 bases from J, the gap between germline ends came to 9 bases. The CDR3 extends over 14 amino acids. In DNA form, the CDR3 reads TGTGCCAGCAGCTTAGTTCCAGGGTACACTGAAGCTTTCTTT. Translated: CASSLVPGYTEAFF.

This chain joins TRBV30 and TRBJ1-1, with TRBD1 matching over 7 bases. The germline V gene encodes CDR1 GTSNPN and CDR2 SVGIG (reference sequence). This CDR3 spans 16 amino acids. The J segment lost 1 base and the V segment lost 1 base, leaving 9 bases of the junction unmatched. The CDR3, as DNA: TGTGCCTGGAGTGGAGTTAGGACAGGACCGAACACTGAAGCTTTCTTT. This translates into CAWSGVRTGPNTEAFF. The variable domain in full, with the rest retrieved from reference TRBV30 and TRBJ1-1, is SQTIHQWPATLVQPVGSPLSLECTVEGTSNPNLYWYRQAAGRGLQLLFYSVGIGQISSEVPQNLSASRPQDRQFILSSKKLLLSDSGFYLCAWSGVRTGPNTEAFFGQGTRLTVV.

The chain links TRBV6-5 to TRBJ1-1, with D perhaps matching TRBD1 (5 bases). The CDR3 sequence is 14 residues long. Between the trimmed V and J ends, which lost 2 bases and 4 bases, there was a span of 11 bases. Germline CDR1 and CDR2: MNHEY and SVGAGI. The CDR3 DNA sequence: TGTGCCAGCAGTTACAGTCAGGGTGTCACTGAAGCTTTCTTT. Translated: CASSYSQGVTEAFF.

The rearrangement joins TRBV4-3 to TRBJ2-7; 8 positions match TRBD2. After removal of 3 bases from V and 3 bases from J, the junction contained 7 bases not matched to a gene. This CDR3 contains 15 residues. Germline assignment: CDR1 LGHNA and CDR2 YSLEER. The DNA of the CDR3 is TGCGCCAGCAGCCATAGTGCGGGACTAGTCTACGAGCAGTACTTC. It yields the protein CASSHSAGLVYEQYF.

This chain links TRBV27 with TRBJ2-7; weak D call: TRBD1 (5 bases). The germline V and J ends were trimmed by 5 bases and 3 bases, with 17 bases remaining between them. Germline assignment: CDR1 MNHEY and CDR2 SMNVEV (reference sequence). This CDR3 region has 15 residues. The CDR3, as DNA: TGTGCCAGCAGTCCATCACCTGACAGAATCTACGAGCAGTACTTC. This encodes CASSPSPDRIYEQYF.

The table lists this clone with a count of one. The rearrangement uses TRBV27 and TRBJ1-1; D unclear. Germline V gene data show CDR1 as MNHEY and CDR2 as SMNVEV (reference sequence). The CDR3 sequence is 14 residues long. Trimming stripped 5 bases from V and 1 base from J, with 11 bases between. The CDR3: CASSPTFSNTEAFF. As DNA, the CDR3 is TGTGCCAGCAGTCCGACTTTTTCGAACACTGAAGCTTTCTTT.

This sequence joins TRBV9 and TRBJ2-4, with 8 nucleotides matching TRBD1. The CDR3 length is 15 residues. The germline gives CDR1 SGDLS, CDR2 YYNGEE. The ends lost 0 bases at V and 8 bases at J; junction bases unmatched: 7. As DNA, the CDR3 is TGTGCCAGCAGCGTAGCAGGACAGGGTTACGACATTCAGTACTTC. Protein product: CASSVAGQGYDIQYF.

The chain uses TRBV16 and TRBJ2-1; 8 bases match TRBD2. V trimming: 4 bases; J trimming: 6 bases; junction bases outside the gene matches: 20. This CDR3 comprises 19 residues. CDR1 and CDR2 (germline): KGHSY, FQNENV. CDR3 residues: CASSPPGLGRSGSGNEQFF. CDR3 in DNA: TGTGCCAGCAGCCCTCCGGGACTAGGCAGGTCGGGGAGTGGCAATGAGCAGTTCTTC.

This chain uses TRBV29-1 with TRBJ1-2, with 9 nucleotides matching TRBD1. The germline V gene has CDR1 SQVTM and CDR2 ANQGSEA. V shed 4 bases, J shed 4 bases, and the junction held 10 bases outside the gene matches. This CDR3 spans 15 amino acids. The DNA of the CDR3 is TGCAGCGTTGTACCACAGGGGGCGCGGAGCTATGGCTACACCTTC. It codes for CSVVPQGARSYGYTF.

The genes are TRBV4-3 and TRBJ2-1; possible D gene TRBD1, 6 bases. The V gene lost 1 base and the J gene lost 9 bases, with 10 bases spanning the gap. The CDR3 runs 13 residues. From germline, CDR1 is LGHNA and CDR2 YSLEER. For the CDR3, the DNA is TGCGCCAGCAGCCAAGCCGGGACAAGTGAGCAGTTCTTC. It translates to CASSQAGTSEQFF.

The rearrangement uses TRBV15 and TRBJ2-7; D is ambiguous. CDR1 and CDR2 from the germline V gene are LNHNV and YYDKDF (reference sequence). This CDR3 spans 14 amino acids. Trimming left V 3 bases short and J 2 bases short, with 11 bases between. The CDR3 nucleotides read TGTGCCACCAGCAGCCTCAGTAGCACCTACGAGCAGTACTTC. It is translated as CATSSLSSTYEQYF.

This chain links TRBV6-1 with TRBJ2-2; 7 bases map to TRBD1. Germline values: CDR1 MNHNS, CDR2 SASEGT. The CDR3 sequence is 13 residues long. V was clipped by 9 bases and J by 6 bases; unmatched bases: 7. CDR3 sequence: CASGTAWAGELFF. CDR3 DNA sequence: TGTGCCAGTGGGACAGCCTGGGCCGGGGAGCTGTTTTTT.

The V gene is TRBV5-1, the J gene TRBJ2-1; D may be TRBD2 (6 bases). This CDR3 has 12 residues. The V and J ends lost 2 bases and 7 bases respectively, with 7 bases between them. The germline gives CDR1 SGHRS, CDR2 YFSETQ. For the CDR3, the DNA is TGCGCCAGCAGCTTCCTAGCGAATGAGCAGTTCTTC. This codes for CASSFLANEQFF.

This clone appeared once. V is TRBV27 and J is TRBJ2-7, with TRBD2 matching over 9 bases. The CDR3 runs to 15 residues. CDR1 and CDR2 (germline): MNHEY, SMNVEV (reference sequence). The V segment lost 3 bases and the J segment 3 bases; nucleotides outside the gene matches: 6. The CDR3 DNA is TGTGCCAGCAGTTTCGATGGGACTAGCTTCTACGAGCAGTACTTC. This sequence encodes CASSFDGTSFYEQYF.

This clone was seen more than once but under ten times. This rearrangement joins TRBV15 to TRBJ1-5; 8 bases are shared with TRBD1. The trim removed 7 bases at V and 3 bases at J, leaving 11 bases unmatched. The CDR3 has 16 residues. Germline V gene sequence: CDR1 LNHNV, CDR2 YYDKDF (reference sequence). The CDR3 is CATMDRAWGDNQPQHF. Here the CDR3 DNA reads TGTGCCACCATGGACAGGGCTTGGGGCGACAATCAGCCCCAGCATTTT.

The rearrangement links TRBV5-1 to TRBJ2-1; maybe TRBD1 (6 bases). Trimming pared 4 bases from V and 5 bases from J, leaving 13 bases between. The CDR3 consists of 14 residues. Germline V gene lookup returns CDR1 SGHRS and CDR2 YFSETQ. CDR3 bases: TGCGCCAGCAGCATCCAGGGGACGGACAATGAGCAGTTCTTC. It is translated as CASSIQGTDNEQFF. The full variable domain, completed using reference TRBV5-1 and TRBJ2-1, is KAGVTQTPRYLIKTRGQQVTLSCSPISGHRSVSWYQQTPGQGLQFLFEYFSETQRNKGNFPGRFSGRQFSNSRSEMNVSTLELGDSALYLCASSIQGTDNEQFFGPGTRLTVL.